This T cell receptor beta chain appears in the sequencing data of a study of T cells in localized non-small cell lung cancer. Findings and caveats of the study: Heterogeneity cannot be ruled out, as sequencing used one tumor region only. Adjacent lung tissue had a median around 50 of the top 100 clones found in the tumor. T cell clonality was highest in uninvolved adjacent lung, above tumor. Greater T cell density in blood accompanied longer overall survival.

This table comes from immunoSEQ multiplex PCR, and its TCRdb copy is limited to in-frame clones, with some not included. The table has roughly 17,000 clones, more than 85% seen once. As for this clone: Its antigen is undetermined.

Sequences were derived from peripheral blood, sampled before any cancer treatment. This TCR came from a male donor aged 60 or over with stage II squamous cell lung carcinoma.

CDR3 coding DNA: TGTGCCAGCAGTGAAGCTCGCGGAGAGACCCAGTACTTC. Translating gives CASSEARGETQYF. The chain links TRBV6-1 to TRBJ2-5; D call uncertain. The CDR3 length is 13 residues. Germline CDR1 and CDR2: MNHNS and SASEGT. V lost 0 bases, J lost 4 bases, and 6 bases lay in between.